Shown below are 30 T cell receptor beta chains from a single sample sequenced in a study of cytomegalovirus exposure and HLA in healthy donors. The PCR employed 60 Vbeta primers together with 13 Jbeta primers. Assay used: immunoSEQ multiplex PCR; TCRdb lists only in-frame clones, some missing. The repertoire holds 70,000 to 100,000 clones, with roughly 69% as singletons. The specimen sequenced was PBMCs. These receptors all come from a man aged 50 to 59 in good health and CMV-seronegative.

CDR3 protein: CASSLSLATSTDTQYF. The CDR3 DNA sequence: TGTGCCAGCAGCCTGAGCCTAGCGACAAGCACAGATACGCAGTATTTT. This sequence joins TRBV5-4 and TRBJ2-3, with D possibly being TRBD2 (6 bases). V dropped 4 bases and J dropped 0 bases, with 15 bases sitting between them. This CDR3 spans 16 amino acids. The germline V gene encodes CDR1 SGHNT and CDR2 YYREEE (reference sequence).

A few counts support this clone. The V call is TRBV4-3, the J call TRBJ2-5, with 13 bases lining up with TRBD2. Trimming at V came to 4 bases and at J to 0 bases, leaving 2 bases not matched to a gene. Per the germline V gene, CDR1 is LGHNA and CDR2 is YSLEER. The CDR3 length is 16 residues. The CDR3 sequence: CASSRGTSGNQETQYF. The CDR3 DNA is TGCGCCAGCAGCCGAGGGACTAGCGGGAACCAAGAGACCCAGTACTTC.

The chain employs TRBV29-1 and TRBJ2-3; TRBD1 agrees at 7 bases. Germline V gene lookup returns CDR1 SQVTM and CDR2 ANQGSEA. Trimming at V came to 6 bases and at J to 3 bases, leaving 9 bases not matched to a gene. The CDR3 sequence is 14 residues long. CDR3 DNA sequence: TGCAGCGTATCTGAGACAGGGATGACAGATACGCAGTATTTT. Its protein product is CSVSETGMTDTQYF.

V is TRBV18 and J is TRBJ1-2, with D perhaps TRBD1 (6 bases). Looked up from germline, CDR1 is KGHSH and CDR2 is LQKENI. V lost 6 bases and J lost 4, with 18 bases in between. The CDR3 covers 15 residues. CDR3 region: CASSRGDTGRYGYTF. In DNA, the CDR3 is TGTGCCAGCTCCCGGGGAGATACAGGGCGCTATGGCTACACCTTC. Full variable domain (remainder filled in from reference TRBV18 and TRBJ1-2): NAGVMQNPRHLVRRRGQEARLRCSPMKGHSHVYWYRQLPEEGLKFMVYLQKENIIDESGMPKERFSAEFPKEGPSILRIQQVVRGDSAAYFCASSRGDTGRYGYTFGSGTRLTVV.

This chain connects TRBV7-9 to TRBJ2-1, with TRBD2 identical over 8 bases. The germline V gene encodes CDR1 SEHNR and CDR2 FQNEAQ (reference sequence). With 3 bases clipped from V and 4 bases from J, the junction kept 5 bases outside the gene matches. The CDR3 is made up of 15 amino acids. CDR3 in amino acids: CASSFTSGPYNEQFF. In DNA form, the CDR3 reads TGTGCCAGCAGCTTTACTAGCGGCCCTTACAATGAGCAGTTCTTC.

This clone was seen a handful of times. The V gene is TRBV2, the J gene TRBJ2-3, with TRBD2 as a possible D gene (5 bases). The CDR3 runs 12 residues. Germline values: CDR1 SNHLY, CDR2 FYNNEI. Trimming pared 6 bases from V and 6 bases from J, leaving 10 bases between. CDR3 amino acids: CASRTQRDTQYF. CDR3 nucleotide sequence: TGTGCCAGCAGAACCCAGCGGGATACGCAGTATTTT. Based on the CDR3 plus reference TRBV2 and TRBJ2-3, the full variable domain is EPEVTQTPSHQVTQMGQEVILRCVPISNHLYFYWYRQILGQKVEFLVSFYNNEISEKSEIFDDQFSVERPDGSNFTLKIRSTKLEDSAMYFCASRTQRDTQYFGPGTRLTVL.

The J gene is TRBJ2-3, the V gene TRBV7-9; 11 bases are shared with TRBD1. CDR3 length: 15 amino acids. Germline values: CDR1 SEHNR, CDR2 FQNEAQ (reference sequence). J gave up 5 bases and V 5 bases, and 6 bases lay outside the gene matches. CDR3 nucleotides: TGTGCCAGCAGCCTTTCCGGGACAGGGGGAGATACGCAGTATTTT. This gives the protein CASSLSGTGGDTQYF.

The rearrangement links TRBV7-9 to TRBJ1-2; the D is unclear. The V gene's germline CDR1 is SEHNR and CDR2 FQNEAQ (reference sequence). This CDR3 is 14 amino acids long. Deletions cut 1 base from V and 3 bases from J, with 9 bases between. The CDR3 DNA reads as TGTGCCAGCAGCTTAGACCCCCGGGACTATGGCTACACCTTC. Its translation: CASSLDPRDYGYTF.

The V gene is TRBV5-4, the J gene TRBJ2-2; TRBD2 agrees at 9 bases. Per germline, CDR1 SGHNT and CDR2 YYREEE (reference sequence). The length of the CDR3 is 16 residues. Unmatched junction bases numbered 11, after V lost 4 bases and J lost 7 bases. CDR3 sequence: CASSGAGGRLGGELFF. For the CDR3, the DNA is TGTGCCAGCAGCGGGGCGGGAGGGCGTTTAGGCGGGGAGCTGTTTTTT.

The chain couples TRBV6-7 to TRBJ2-1, with 8 nucleotides matching TRBD2. TRBV6-7 is an ORF; its function is uncertain. The CDR3 is 15 residues long. V lost 4 bases to trimming and J lost 8 bases; unmatched junction nucleotides: 10. CDR3 bases: TGTGCCAGCAGTTCACGCCGCTCGGGGGGGGATGAGCAGTTCTTC. It yields the protein CASSSRRSGGDEQFF.

This clone has a handful of counts. The rearrangement joins TRBV18 to TRBJ2-1; the match to TRBD2 covers 12 bases. V was pared by 3 bases and J by 4 bases, with 7 bases of the junction left unmatched. Germline CDR1 and CDR2: KGHSH and LQKENI. This CDR3 region has 17 residues. The CDR3 is CASSPLQTSGSYNEQFF. The DNA of the CDR3 is TGTGCCAGCTCACCCCTACAGACTAGCGGGAGTTACAATGAGCAGTTCTTC.

This sequence joins TRBV5-1 and TRBJ1-3; 8 positions match TRBD1. Per the germline V gene, CDR1 is SGHRS and CDR2 is YFSETQ. The junction had 3 bases not matched to a gene; V was cut back by 4 bases and J by 0 bases. The CDR3 has 15 amino acids. The DNA for the CDR3 is TGCGCCAGCAGCGTCACAGGGGGCTCTGGAAACACCATATATTTT. Translated: CASSVTGGSGNTIYF.

In this sample, this clone turned up once. The chain recombines TRBV2 with TRBJ2-5; tentative D call: TRBD1 (7 bases). V was clipped by 7 bases and J by 1 base, with 19 bases between them. The CDR3 loop spans 16 amino acids. Germline CDR1 and CDR2: SNHLY and FYNNEI. CDR3 amino acids: CASTPWRGQLQETQYF. In nucleotides, the CDR3 is TGTGCCAGCACGCCCTGGAGGGGACAGCTCCAAGAGACCCAGTACTTC.

The chain links TRBV4-3 to TRBJ1-2; D is unclear. The CDR3 consists of 14 residues. The V gene's germline CDR1 is LGHNA and CDR2 YSLEER. V dropped 0 bases and J dropped 4 bases, with 9 bases sitting between them. The CDR3 protein is CASSQDGRSYGYTF. CDR3 bases: TGCGCCAGCAGCCAAGATGGTCGGAGCTATGGCTACACCTTC.

This chain connects TRBV19 to TRBJ1-4; no clear D. The V gene lost 4 bases and the J gene lost 8 bases, with 17 bases spanning the gap. The length of the CDR3 is 15 residues. The germline CDR1 and CDR2 sequences are LNHDA and SQIVND (reference sequence). The CDR3 region has the DNA TGTGCCAGTAGTACCTCCCGCTCCTTTGCGGAAAAACTGTTTTTT. Protein product: CASSTSRSFAEKLFF.

The chain recombines TRBV4-2 with TRBJ1-2, with D unresolved. Trimming removed 0 bases at V and 2 bases at J, with 10 bases between. The CDR3 spans 15 residues. CDR1 and CDR2 from the germline V gene are LGHNA and YNFKEQ. The CDR3 DNA reads TGTGCCAGCAGCCAAGATCTATACGAAAACTATGGCTACACCTTC. It is translated as CASSQDLYENYGYTF.

The chain uses TRBV27 and TRBJ2-7; 9 bases line up with TRBD1. The trim removed 3 bases at V and 2 bases at J, leaving 2 bases unmatched. Germline V gene sequence: CDR1 MNHEY, CDR2 SMNVEV (reference sequence). The CDR3 runs 14 residues. This CDR3 reads CASSFGTGTYEQYF. The DNA of the CDR3 is TGTGCCAGCAGTTTCGGGACAGGGACCTACGAGCAGTACTTC.

The rearrangement uses TRBV28 and TRBJ2-5; 15 bases match TRBD2. This CDR3 region has 17 residues. J lost 4 bases, V lost 4 bases, and 7 bases had no gene match. Per germline, CDR1 MDHEN and CDR2 SYDVKM. As DNA, the CDR3 is TGTGCCAGCAGTTCCCGGACTAGCGGGGGGGCAGCAGAGACCCAGTACTTC. Encoded protein: CASSSRTSGGAAETQYF.

The V call is TRBV5-1, the J call TRBJ2-3; 7 bases are shared with TRBD2. CDR3 length: 14 residues. The J segment lost 1 base and the V segment lost 7 bases, leaving 6 bases of the junction unmatched. Germline CDR1 and CDR2: SGHRS and YFSETQ. This CDR3 is CASSASGGTDTQYF. In DNA, the CDR3 is TGCGCCAGCTCGGCTAGCGGTGGCACAGATACGCAGTATTTT.

This chain connects TRBV18 to TRBJ2-7, with TRBD2 as a possible D gene (5 bases). Per germline, CDR1 KGHSH and CDR2 LQKENI. The V end lost 3 bases, the J end lost 4 bases, and 10 bases lay between the germline ends. The CDR3 is 13 amino acids. The CDR3 DNA follows: TGTGCCAGCTCACCTACCGGGGATTACGAGCAGTACGTC. It translates to CASSPTGDYEQYV.

The rearrangement uses TRBV4-3 and TRBJ1-1; no definite D call. Trimming left V 2 bases short and J 11 bases short, with 21 bases between. The germline V gene has CDR1 LGHNA and CDR2 YSLEER. The CDR3 is 15 residues long. CDR3 DNA sequence: TGCGCCAGCAGCCAACTGGGTGAGGGCGTCAGAGATGCTTTCTTT. Translated, it gives CASSQLGEGVRDAFF.

The V gene is TRBV5-4, the J gene TRBJ2-3, with a tentative D call TRBD1 (5 bases). The CDR3 totals 15 residues. Germline V gives CDR1 SGHNT, CDR2 YYREEE (reference sequence). V lost 0 bases to trimming and J lost 0 bases, with 8 bases between them. CDR3 DNA: TGTGCCAGCAGCTTGGTAGGGGCTAGCACAGATACGCAGTATTTT. It is translated as CASSLVGASTDTQYF.

The chain carries TRBV2 and TRBJ1-5, with 9 nucleotides matching TRBD1. The CDR3 extends over 18 amino acids. CDR1 and CDR2 from the germline V gene are SNHLY and FYNNEI. The trim removed 2 bases at V and 2 bases at J, leaving 10 bases unmatched. CDR3 protein: CASSEPTGGVVGNQPQHF. The CDR3 bases are TGTGCCAGCAGTGAACCGACAGGGGGGGTCGTCGGCAATCAGCCCCAGCATTTT.

The CDR3 loop reads CASSDRWGTQYF. The CDR3 DNA sequence: TGTGCCAGCAGCGACAGATGGGGGACCCAGTACTTC. V is TRBV5-6 and J is TRBJ2-5; D is possibly TRBD1 (5 bases). Germline lookup yields CDR1 SGHDT and CDR2 YYEEEE. Deletions cut 4 bases from V and 7 bases from J, with 11 bases between. The CDR3 extends over 12 amino acids.

V gene TRBV4-3 combines with J gene TRBJ2-3; 7 nucleotides agree with TRBD1. CDR1 and CDR2 (germline): LGHNA, YSLEER. The CDR3 length is 15 residues. Germline trimming cut 2 bases from V and 3 bases from J; bases unmatched to any gene: 5. The chain's CDR3 is CASSQMSGGTDTQYF. CDR3 sequence (DNA): TGCGCCAGCAGCCAAATGTCAGGGGGTACAGATACGCAGTATTTT.

The chain joins TRBV7-2 to TRBJ2-1; 11 nucleotides align to TRBD2. J lost 5 bases, V lost 1 base, and 1 base had no gene match. From germline, CDR1 is SGHTA and CDR2 FQGNSA. CDR3 length: 15 residues. In DNA form, the CDR3 reads TGTGCCAGCAGCTTAGGACTAGCGGGGAACAATGAGCAGTTCTTC. This encodes CASSLGLAGNNEQFF.

The CDR3 reads CATSRETGPNQPQHF. The CDR3 bases are TGTGCCACCAGCAGAGAAACAGGGCCGAATCAGCCCCAGCATTTT. The rearrangement joins TRBV15 to TRBJ1-5, with a weak D call TRBD1 (6 bases). Germline V gene sequence: CDR1 LNHNV, CDR2 YYDKDF (reference sequence). This CDR3 has 15 amino acids. V gave up 0 bases and J gave up 4 bases, with 10 bases separating them.

The V gene is TRBV11-2, the J gene TRBJ2-5; D remains unclear. V lost 5 bases and J lost 5, with 21 bases in between. Germline CDR1 is SGHAT and CDR2 is FQNNGV. This CDR3 region has 16 residues. The CDR3 region is CASSPQTGYHGETQYF. The CDR3 DNA reads as TGTGCCAGCAGCCCCCAGACCGGGTACCACGGGGAGACCCAGTACTTC.

This rearrangement joins TRBV6-5 to TRBJ2-5; D remains unclear. Gene TRBJ2-7 matches the end of the DNA better, so the J call may be wrong. Germline V gene lookup returns CDR1 MNHEY and CDR2 SVGAGI. The CDR3 is 15 amino acids. The CDR3 nucleotides read TGTGCCAGCAGTTCGCCTAGTGTTGGGTACTACGAGCAGTACTTC. It translates to CASSSPSVGYYEQYF.

This chain links TRBV7-8 with TRBJ1-4; the D is unclear. Between the trimmed V and J ends, which lost 4 bases and 7 bases, there was a span of 13 bases. CDR1 is SGHVS, CDR2 FQNEAQ, per germline. The CDR3 totals 14 residues. CDR3 in DNA: TGTGCCAGCAGCTCTAGGAGGGATGTTGAAAAACTGTTTTTT. This translates into CASSSRRDVEKLFF.